A single sample is the source of the 14 T cell receptor beta chains below, sequenced in a study of blood T cell repertoires in COVID-19. TCRdb's copy holds only in-frame clones and misses some; the assay was immunoSEQ multiplex PCR. Of 90,000 to 100,000 clones in the sample, around 85% are singletons; the top ten hold approximately 15%. The sequencing input was peripheral blood. These receptors were taken from a woman in her sixties or seventies with acute or convalescent COVID-19.

The chain employs TRBV4-1 and TRBJ1-5; perhaps TRBD1 as D (5 bases). Per germline, CDR1 MGHRA and CDR2 YSYEKL. The germline V and J ends were trimmed by 5 bases and 4 bases, with 18 bases remaining between them. The CDR3 runs to 16 residues. CDR3 protein: CASSTYPGGGNQPQHF. The CDR3 coding sequence is TGCGCCAGCAGCACTTACCCCGGGGGAGGGAATCAGCCCCAGCATTTT.

The table lists this clone with a count of one. This sample also contains other DNA sequences that code for the same CDR3. The CDR3 loop is CASSPGQGRDTEAFF. The CDR3 DNA follows: TGTGCCAGCTCACCCGGACAGGGTCGGGACACTGAAGCTTTCTTT. The J gene is TRBJ1-1, the V gene TRBV18, with 8 bases that match TRBD1. Germline loops: CDR1 KGHSH, CDR2 LQKENI. The CDR3 sequence is 15 residues long. The V and J ends lost 3 bases and 3 bases, in that order; junction bases with no gene match: 6.

The chain combines TRBV7-2 with TRBJ1-2, with D unresolved. This CDR3 contains 14 residues. Germline V gives CDR1 SGHTA, CDR2 FQGNSA. Trimming shortened V by 5 bases and J by 4 bases, and 14 bases separated the two germline ends. The CDR3 coding sequence is TGTGCCAGCAGCCTGGTGAGGGAAGGCTATGGCTACACCTTC. This encodes CASSLVREGYGYTF.

The chain couples TRBV12-3 or TRBV12-4 to TRBJ2-3, with TRBD1 as a possible D gene (6 bases). Trimming stripped 3 bases from V and 8 bases from J, with 6 bases between. The CDR3 extends over 11 amino acids. The CDR3 nucleotides read TGTGCCAGCAGTTTCAGGGGTACGCAGTATTTT. The encoded protein is CASSFRGTQYF.

V and J are TRBV3-1 (or the pseudogene TRBV3-2) and TRBJ1-5; 12 bases agree with TRBD1. Looked up from germline, CDR1 is LGHDT and CDR2 is YNNKEL (reference sequence). The CDR3 runs 16 residues. V trimming: 0 bases; J trimming: 7 bases; junction bases outside the gene matches: 4. CDR3 bases: TGTGCCAGCAGCCAAGATTCGGGGACAGGGGGCCAGCCCCAGCATTTT. This codes for CASSQDSGTGGQPQHF.

This sequence joins TRBV19 and TRBJ1-2; TRBD1 might be the D (5 bases). Between the trimmed V and J ends, which lost 2 bases and 8 bases, there was a span of 12 bases. Germline V gives CDR1 LNHDA, CDR2 SQIVND (reference sequence). This CDR3 has 13 amino acids. CDR3 DNA: TGTGCCAGTAGTATATCCGGGGGATTCGGCTACACCTTC. It encodes CASSISGGFGYTF.

To note about this clone: This sample includes further DNA sequences coding for the same CDR3. The chain links TRBV4-2 to TRBJ2-3; D is undetermined. The V and J ends lost 0 bases and 2 bases respectively, with 6 bases between them. CDR3 length: 14 amino acids. The germline V gene has CDR1 LGHNA and CDR2 YNFKEQ. The CDR3 loop is CASSQEIDTDTQYF. DNA for the CDR3: TGTGCCAGCAGCCAAGAAATAGACACAGATACGCAGTATTTT.

The chain joins TRBV9 to TRBJ1-2, with D possibly being TRBD1 (5 bases). The V gene lost 4 bases and the J gene lost 4 bases, with 20 bases spanning the gap. Germline-derived CDR1 and CDR2 are SGDLS and YYNGEE. This CDR3 is 16 amino acids long. CDR3 sequence (DNA): TGTGCCAGCAGCCCCGACCGGGACCCCGGGGGCTATGGCTACACCTTC. This codes for CASSPDRDPGGYGYTF.

The chain employs TRBV5-1 and TRBJ2-3; 10 nucleotides agree with TRBD2. J was trimmed by 0 bases and V by 3 bases; bases with no gene match: 1. The CDR3 loop spans 15 amino acids. The germline V gene encodes CDR1 SGHRS and CDR2 YFSETQ. The CDR3 bases are TGCGCCAGCAGCTCGGGACTAGCGAGCACAGATACGCAGTATTTT. Translated, it gives CASSSGLASTDTQYF.

This chain joins TRBV18 and TRBJ1-1; 8 bases are shared with TRBD1. Trimming took 5 bases from V and 5 from J; bases not matched to a gene: 7. Germline-derived CDR1 and CDR2 are KGHSH and LQKENI. This CDR3 region has 14 residues. The CDR3 nucleotides are TGTGCCAGCTCAATGACAGGGGCGAGGACTGAAGCTTTCTTT. This codes for CASSMTGARTEAFF.

V and J are TRBV2 and TRBJ1-2; 7 bases align to TRBD1. This CDR3 has 15 residues. J lost 8 bases, V lost 2 bases, and 11 bases had no gene match. The V gene's germline CDR1 is SNHLY and CDR2 FYNNEI. The CDR3 reads CASSELAKGAEGYTF. The DNA of the CDR3 is TGTGCCAGCAGTGAATTGGCCAAGGGGGCGGAGGGCTACACCTTC.

This clone is medium-sized within its sample. This chain links TRBV6-6 with TRBJ1-1; TRBD1 aligns across 7 bases. The CDR3 loop spans 12 amino acids. J was trimmed by 1 base and V by 11 bases; bases with no gene match: 4. Germline values: CDR1 MNHNY, CDR2 SVGAGI (reference sequence). The CDR3 loop reads CAGDSGNTEAFF. The CDR3 DNA sequence: TGTGCCGGGGACAGCGGGAACACTGAAGCTTTCTTT.

The rearrangement joins TRBV4-2 to TRBJ1-3, with 10 bases fitting TRBD1. In germline, CDR1 is LGHNA, CDR2 YNFKEQ. The CDR3 loop spans 17 amino acids. With 3 bases clipped from V and 5 bases from J, the junction kept 10 bases outside the gene matches. The CDR3 loop is CASSQERQGASRNTIYF. In nucleotides, the CDR3 is TGTGCCAGCAGCCAGGAGAGACAGGGGGCTAGTAGAAACACCATATATTTT.

The V call is TRBV7-9, the J call TRBJ1-5; D not certain. Trimming removed 2 bases from V and 5 bases from J, with 10 bases in between. CDR3 length: 14 residues. Germline CDR1 and CDR2: SEHNR and FQNEAQ (reference sequence). The CDR3: CASSLIGVDQPQHF. The CDR3 region has the DNA TGTGCCAGCAGCTTAATCGGGGTGGATCAGCCCCAGCATTTT.